This TCR beta chain comes out of a study of spatial heterogeneity in lung cancer. At the level of the study: Beta-chain sequences consistently outnumbered alpha-chain sequences in detection. Overall study results and limits: Tumor T cells had an estimated coverage that came to about 6.5% for alpha chains and under 15% for beta chains. Tracking of tumor mutation counts was seen in expanded intratumoral alpha and beta TCR counts.

This clonotype was seen ten or more times. What it binds is unknown. A library prepared for alpha chains yielded this beta chain as an off-target read; its size is of little meaning. Unique molecular identifiers tagged every individual TCR cDNA molecule. Using its own MiXCR run on the 5' RACE reads, TCRdb lists one record per CDR3 protein. The data show over 15,000 distinct CDR3 sequences, with about 6.3% seen just once and around 7% held by the top ten. The time point here: sample taken at primary tumor resection. Whole RNA was taken from tumor, nontumor lung or frozen PBMC; it was then sequenced unsorted. Trimming took off 5 bases at V and 0 bases at J, with 11 bases between the two ends. There are 15 residues in the CDR3. Germline V CDR1 and CDR2: SGHAT, FQNNGV.

The TCR comes from a male donor with early-stage non-small cell lung cancer. The chain links TRBV11-2 to TRBJ2-1; D ambiguous. The sample consisted of lung tumor tissue, taken at surgery. The chain's CDR3 is CASSPFKSSYNEQFF. As DNA, the CDR3 is TGTGCCAGCAGCCCATTTAAGAGCTCCTACAATGAGCAGTTCTTC.